Following are 28 T cell receptor beta chains from one sample sequenced in a study of blood T cell repertoires in COVID-19. Assay used: immunoSEQ multiplex PCR; TCRdb lists only in-frame clones, some missing. There are about 420,000 clones in the sample; over 85% occur only once, and less than 0.95% lies in the top ten. Sequences were obtained from peripheral blood. The source of these receptors is a man younger than 35 with COVID-19, enrolled during active disease.

V usage is TRBV2 and J usage is TRBJ2-1; the D gene is possibly TRBD1 (5 bases). Trimming stripped 7 bases from V and 3 bases from J, with 10 bases between. The CDR3 extends over 13 amino acids. Germline CDR1 is SNHLY and CDR2 is FYNNEI. CDR3 DNA: TGTGCCAGCAAAGACAGTAACTACAATGAGCAGTTCTTC. Its protein product is CASKDSNYNEQFF.

This clone showed up just a few times. This sequence joins TRBV7-8 and TRBJ1-6; 8 nucleotides align to TRBD1. Germline V gene lookup returns CDR1 SGHVS and CDR2 FQNEAQ. The CDR3 is 16 amino acids. The J segment lost 5 bases and the V segment lost 1 base, leaving 4 bases of the junction unmatched. Here the CDR3 DNA reads TGTGCCAGCAGCTTAGTGACAGGGGCTGATAATTCACCCCTCCACTTT. Amino acids: CASSLVTGADNSPLHF.

DNA for the CDR3: TGTGCCAGCAGCTTAGTGGGAGGGCATCTCGATACGCAGTATTTT. Translating it yields CASSLVGGHLDTQYF. The chain has TRBV7-3 and TRBJ2-3; 7 positions match TRBD2. Per the germline V gene, CDR1 is SGHTA and CDR2 is FQGTGA. The CDR3 runs to 15 residues. The V gene end was trimmed by 2 bases and the J gene end by 6 bases; junction bases not matched to a gene: 8.

The chain carries TRBV5-1 and TRBJ1-3; D uncertain. The CDR3 is 15 amino acids. V dropped 4 bases and J dropped 0 bases, with 11 bases sitting between them. Germline loops: CDR1 SGHRS, CDR2 YFSETQ. DNA of the CDR3: TGCGCCAGCAGCCCCACGGGGAGCTCTGGAAACACCATATATTTT. It encodes CASSPTGSSGNTIYF.

The rearrangement joins TRBV11-2 to TRBJ2-7; maybe TRBD1 (5 bases). This CDR3 has 14 amino acids. V lost 5 bases and J 1 base, leaving 12 bases between the germline ends. Germline CDR1 is SGHAT and CDR2 is FQNNGV. CDR3: CASSPGILSYEQYF. In DNA, the CDR3 is TGTGCCAGCAGCCCAGGGATCTTATCCTACGAGCAGTACTTC.

The chain carries TRBV6-1 and TRBJ2-3; 10 nucleotides match TRBD2. With 1 base clipped from V and 0 bases from J, the junction kept 7 bases outside the gene matches. The CDR3 loop spans 18 amino acids. Per germline, CDR1 MNHNS and CDR2 SASEGT. The CDR3 sequence is CASSEGLAGYPSTDTQYF. The CDR3 DNA follows: TGTGCCAGCAGTGAAGGACTAGCGGGCTACCCTAGCACAGATACGCAGTATTTT.

This chain joins TRBV5-1 and TRBJ2-5; 10 bases are shared with TRBD1. Per the germline V gene, CDR1 is SGHRS and CDR2 is YFSETQ. V lost 0 bases to trimming and J lost 2 bases; unmatched junction nucleotides: 4. The CDR3 consists of 16 residues. The CDR3 region is CASSLAGTGVQETQYF. CDR3 bases: TGCGCCAGCAGCTTGGCCGGGACAGGGGTACAAGAGACCCAGTACTTC.

This clone was recorded only once. The rearrangement joins TRBV3-1 (or the pseudogene TRBV3-2) to TRBJ1-2; weak D call: TRBD1 (5 bases). The CDR3 is 16 residues long. Looked up from germline, CDR1 is LGHDT and CDR2 is YNNKEL (reference sequence). Trimming removed 0 bases at V and 3 bases at J, with 14 bases between. This chain's CDR3 is CASSQEYGGEDYGYTF. CDR3 nucleotides: TGTGCCAGCAGCCAAGAATACGGGGGGGAGGACTATGGCTACACCTTC.

This rearrangement joins TRBV10-3 to TRBJ1-1; TRBD1 agrees at 8 bases. V was clipped by 6 bases and J by 1 base; unmatched bases: 4. Germline V CDR1 and CDR2: ENHRY, SYGVKD. This CDR3 comprises 14 residues. CDR3 in amino acids: CAISQGARNTEAFF. The CDR3 DNA reads TGTGCCATCAGCCAGGGGGCTCGGAACACTGAAGCTTTCTTT.

V gene TRBV7-2 combines with J gene TRBJ2-1; D remains unclear. The CDR3 consists of 13 residues. Germline-derived CDR1 and CDR2 are SGHTA and FQGNSA. V lost 4 bases, J lost 9 bases, and 13 bases lay in between. The CDR3 is CASSSARLREQFF. As DNA, the CDR3 is TGTGCCAGCAGCTCCGCCAGGCTCCGTGAGCAGTTCTTC. The variable domain in full, completed from reference TRBV7-2 and TRBJ2-1, reads GAGVSQSPSNKVTEKGKDVELRCDPISGHTALYWYRQSLGQGLEFLIYFQGNSAPDKSGLPSDRFSAERTGGSVSTLTIQRTQQEDSAVYLCASSSARLREQFFGPGTRLTVL.

The chain carries TRBV12-3 or TRBV12-4 and TRBJ2-5; D gene unclear. The CDR3 sequence is 13 residues long. V was trimmed by 2 bases and J by 3 bases, leaving 7 bases between them. CDR3 nucleotides: TGTGCCAGCAGTTTAAGACGGGAAGAGACCCAGTACTTC. It translates to CASSLRREETQYF.

This clone was seen a single time. The chain carries TRBV11-3 and TRBJ2-1; D remains unclear. There are 13 residues in the CDR3. The germline V gene encodes CDR1 SGHNT and CDR2 YENEEA. With 5 bases removed from V and 0 bases from J, the gap between germline ends came to 5 bases. The CDR3 region is CASSADSYNEQFF. The CDR3 DNA follows: TGTGCCAGCAGCGCGGACTCCTACAATGAGCAGTTCTTC. Together with reference TRBV11-3 and TRBJ2-1, the CDR3 gives the full variable domain: EAGVVQSPRYKIIEKKQPVAFWCNPISGHNTLYWYLQNLGQGPELLIRYENEEAVDDSQLPKDRFSAERLKGVDSTLKIQPAELGDSAVYLCASSADSYNEQFFGPGTRLTVL.

The rearrangement joins TRBV6-5 to TRBJ2-1, with D possibly TRBD1 on 5 matching bases. This CDR3 is 15 amino acids long. In germline, CDR1 is MNHEY, CDR2 SVGAGI. V dropped 0 bases and J dropped 3 bases, with 9 bases sitting between them. The CDR3 DNA sequence: TGTGCCAGCAGTTACTCCTCTCAGGGCTACAATGAGCAGTTCTTC. It specifies CASSYSSQGYNEQFF.

The chain has TRBV3-1 (or the pseudogene TRBV3-2) and TRBJ1-1; 8 positions agree with TRBD1. Germline trimming cut 3 bases from V and 4 bases from J; bases unmatched to any gene: 1. CDR3 length: 13 amino acids. Germline V gene sequence: CDR1 LGHDT, CDR2 YNNKEL (reference sequence). The DNA for the CDR3 is TGTGCCAGCAGCCATACAGGGGGCACTGAAGCTTTCTTT. Its protein product is CASSHTGGTEAFF.

The chain links TRBV5-4 to TRBJ2-3; 11 nucleotides line up with TRBD1. The germline CDR1 and CDR2 sequences are SGHNT and YYREEE (reference sequence). The CDR3 runs 15 residues. V was clipped by 2 bases and J by 6 bases; unmatched bases: 5. Here the CDR3 reads CASSLGQGAWDTQYF. The CDR3 DNA reads as TGTGCCAGCAGCTTAGGACAGGGGGCTTGGGATACGCAGTATTTT.

The chain carries TRBV6-6 and TRBJ1-2; 10 nucleotides match TRBD1. Germline trimming cut 5 bases from V and 4 bases from J; bases unmatched to any gene: 7. The CDR3 totals 15 residues. Per germline, CDR1 MNHNY and CDR2 SVGAGI (reference sequence). The CDR3 protein is CASSPGTGEIYGYTF. CDR3 coding DNA: TGTGCCAGCAGTCCAGGGACAGGGGAAATCTATGGCTACACCTTC.

V and J are TRBV11-1 and TRBJ2-5, with 7 bases lining up with TRBD2. CDR1 is SGHAT and CDR2 is FQDESV in the germline V gene (reference sequence). The CDR3 length is 13 residues. V shed 0 bases, J shed 9 bases, and the junction held 4 bases outside the gene matches. The CDR3 sequence: CASSLAGGTPQYF. The CDR3 region has the DNA TGTGCCAGCAGCTTAGCCGGGGGGACCCCCCAGTACTTC.

The chain carries TRBV5-1 and TRBJ2-5; D perhaps matches TRBD2 (7 bases). Germline V gene lookup returns CDR1 SGHRS and CDR2 YFSETQ. The CDR3 covers 13 residues. Deletions cut 1 base from V and 5 bases from J, with 9 bases between. The CDR3 DNA is TGCGCCAGCAGCTTGCCGGGGGGCGAGACCCAGTACTTC. This translates into CASSLPGGETQYF.

The genes are TRBV11-2 and TRBJ2-2, with D tentatively TRBD2 (5 bases). The CDR3 covers 13 residues. The V gene's germline CDR1 is SGHAT and CDR2 FQNNGV. V was cut by 5 bases and J by 3 bases, with 7 bases left in between. CDR3 coding DNA: TGTGCCAGCAGCGCACTAGACACCGGGGAGCTGTTTTTT. Translating it yields CASSALDTGELFF.

The chain couples TRBV2 to TRBJ2-3, with 12 nucleotides matching TRBD2. With 4 bases clipped from V and 5 bases from J, the junction kept 4 bases outside the gene matches. CDR3 length: 15 residues. From germline, CDR1 is SNHLY and CDR2 FYNNEI. DNA for the CDR3: TGTGCCAGCAGTGTCGAACTAGCGGGAGGAGATACGCAGTATTTT. Encoded protein: CASSVELAGGDTQYF.

This clone was counted once. The chain joins TRBV24-1 to TRBJ2-1, with 8 nucleotides matching TRBD2. The CDR3 totals 16 residues. Trimming removed 7 bases from V and 8 bases from J; junction bases left unmatched: 15. Germline lookup yields CDR1 KGHDR and CDR2 SFDVKD. The CDR3 bases are TGTGCCACCAGCTCACCGGGGGGGCACCCGTGGGATGAGCAGTTCTTC. Protein sequence: CATSSPGGHPWDEQFF.

DNA of the CDR3: TGCAGCGTTGGAGAGACTAGCGGGAAAGAGACCCAGTACTTC. Encoded protein: CSVGETSGKETQYF. The chain has TRBV29-1 and TRBJ2-5, with 11 bases aligning to TRBD2. This CDR3 contains 14 residues. Losses at the gene ends were 4 bases for V and 3 bases for J; bases not matched to a gene: 4. The germline V gene has CDR1 SQVTM and CDR2 ANQGSEA.

The genes are TRBV7-2 and TRBJ2-5, with 7 positions matching TRBD1. V gave up 6 bases and J gave up 4 bases; unmatched junction bases: 8. CDR3 size: 14 residues. Germline assignment: CDR1 SGHTA and CDR2 FQGNSA. The CDR3 nucleotides are TGTGCCAGCAGGCCGGGACCAGGGGGAGAGACCCAGTACTTC. Translating gives CASRPGPGGETQYF.

This clone was seen just once. Distinct nucleotide sequences in the sample also encode this CDR3. The chain has TRBV7-9 and TRBJ2-3, with D possibly being TRBD1 (6 bases). CDR3 length equals 13 residues. Germline CDR1 is SEHNR and CDR2 is FQNEAQ (reference sequence). Trimming pared 4 bases from V and 4 bases from J, leaving 9 bases between. The CDR3 DNA follows: TGTGCCAGCAGCTCCAGGGGTCCAGATACGCAGTATTTT. This gives the protein CASSSRGPDTQYF.

This clone was detected a few times. This rearrangement joins TRBV12-5 to TRBJ1-2, with TRBD1 identical over 7 bases. Germline V gene data show CDR1 as LGHNT and CDR2 as FRNRAP. The trim removed 6 bases at V and 1 base at J, leaving 8 bases unmatched. The CDR3 is made up of 15 amino acids. The CDR3 sequence is CASGFDRADNYGYTF. In DNA form, the CDR3 reads TGTGCTAGTGGATTCGACAGGGCCGATAACTATGGCTACACCTTC.

The J gene is TRBJ2-3, the V gene TRBV7-9; 7 bases agree with TRBD2. Looked up from germline, CDR1 is SEHNR and CDR2 is FQNEAQ (reference sequence). CDR3 length: 17 residues. The V and J ends lost 1 base and 3 bases, in that order; junction bases with no gene match: 10. This chain's CDR3 is CASSLGSAGARTDTQYF. CDR3 DNA sequence: TGTGCCAGCAGCTTAGGGTCGGCGGGAGCGAGGACAGATACGCAGTATTTT.

CDR3 residues: CASAGSTYNEQFF. The CDR3 DNA reads TGTGCCAGCGCGGGGAGTACCTACAATGAGCAGTTCTTC. The rearrangement joins TRBV13 to TRBJ2-1; tentative D call: TRBD2 (6 bases). Looked up from germline, CDR1 is PRHDT and CDR2 is FYEKMQ (reference sequence). Trimming stripped 8 bases from V and 2 bases from J, with 10 bases between. The CDR3 is 13 amino acids.

The chain joins TRBV10-1 to TRBJ2-2; D not resolved. The CDR3 has 15 amino acids. CDR1 and CDR2 (germline): WNHNN, SYGVQD (reference sequence). Trimming cost V 0 bases and J 2 bases, with 7 bases left between them. CDR3 in DNA: TGCGCCAGCAGTGAGTCCCAGATTAACACCGGGGAGCTGTTTTTT. It translates to CASSESQINTGELFF.